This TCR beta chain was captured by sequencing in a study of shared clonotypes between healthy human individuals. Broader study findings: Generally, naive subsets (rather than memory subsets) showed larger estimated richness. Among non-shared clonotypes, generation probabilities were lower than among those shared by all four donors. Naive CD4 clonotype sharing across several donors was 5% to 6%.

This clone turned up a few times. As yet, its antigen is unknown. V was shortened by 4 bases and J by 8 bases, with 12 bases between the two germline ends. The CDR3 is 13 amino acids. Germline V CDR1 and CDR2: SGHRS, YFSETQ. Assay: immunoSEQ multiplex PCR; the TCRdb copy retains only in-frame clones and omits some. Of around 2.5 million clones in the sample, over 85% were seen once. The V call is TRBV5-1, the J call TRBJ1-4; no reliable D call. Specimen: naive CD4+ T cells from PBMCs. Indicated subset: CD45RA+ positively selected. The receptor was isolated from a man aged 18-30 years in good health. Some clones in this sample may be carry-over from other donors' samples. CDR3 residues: CASSREVDEKLFF. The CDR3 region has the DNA TGCGCCAGCAGCAGGGAGGTTGACGAAAAACTGTTTTTT.